This is a list of T cell receptor beta chains from one sample in a study of graft-versus-host responses after intestinal transplantation. Sequenced by immunoSEQ multiplex PCR; TCRdb stores in-frame clones only, minus some. The sample consists of 29,000 or so clones, 85% to 95% of them appearing once. The sample here was PBMCs, taken about 70 days after intestinal transplant. The receptors come from a human patient who received an intestinal transplant, so some T cells may come from the graft donor. Each CDR3 is given with its conserved first and last residue. Fields, in order: V gene, clone size, J gene, D gene, CDR3 length, CDR3 protein, CDR3 DNA. D genes are given only for firm matches. Not all rows give a size; the values are once, few, many and, for expanded clones, a class.

v_call: TRBV9
clone_size: -
j_call: TRBJ2-3
d_call: TRBD2
cdr3_length: 16
cdr3_aa: CASSFRPGLLTDTQYF
cdr3_nt: TGTGCCAGCAGCTTCAGACCGGGACTACTCACAGATACGCAGTATTTT

v_call: TRBV19
clone_size: -
j_call: TRBJ1-2
d_call: -
cdr3_length: 16
cdr3_aa: CASSIVGQIDGYGYTF
cdr3_nt: TGTGCCAGTAGTATAGTAGGACAGATCGACGGCTATGGCTACACCTTC

v_call: TRBV30
clone_size: -
j_call: TRBJ1-1
d_call: -
cdr3_length: 13
cdr3_aa: CAWETAANTEAFF
cdr3_nt: TGTGCCTGGGAGACAGCCGCTAACACTGAAGCTTTCTTT

v_call: TRBV6-6
clone_size: few
j_call: TRBJ1-1
d_call: -
cdr3_length: 11
cdr3_aa: CASSINPEAFF
cdr3_nt: TGTGCCAGCAGCATTAACCCTGAAGCTTTCTTT

v_call: TRBV9
clone_size: -
j_call: TRBJ1-2
d_call: TRBD1
cdr3_length: 15
cdr3_aa: CASSGGQGSGYGYTF
cdr3_nt: TGTGCCAGCAGCGGTGGACAGGGTAGTGGCTATGGCTACACCTTC

v_call: TRBV19
clone_size: -
j_call: TRBJ1-2
d_call: -
cdr3_length: 15
cdr3_aa: CASSIGSADFYGYTF
cdr3_nt: TGTGCCAGTAGTATAGGCTCGGCAGACTTCTATGGCTACACCTTC

v_call: TRBV19
clone_size: -
j_call: TRBJ1-2
d_call: -
cdr3_length: 15
cdr3_aa: CASSIPLSCNYGYTF
cdr3_nt: TGTGCCAGTAGTATTCCCCTCTCATGTAACTATGGCTACACCTTC

v_call: TRBV19
clone_size: -
j_call: TRBJ1-1
d_call: -
cdr3_length: 12
cdr3_aa: CASDRTDTEAFF
cdr3_nt: TGTGCCAGTGACAGGACGGACACTGAAGCTTTCTTT

v_call: TRBV7-9
clone_size: -
j_call: TRBJ2-7
d_call: -
cdr3_length: 15
cdr3_aa: CASSPKGAQNYEQYF
cdr3_nt: TGTGCCAGCAGCCCCAAAGGGGCCCAGAACTACGAGCAGTACTTC

v_call: TRBV13
clone_size: once
j_call: TRBJ1-2
d_call: -
cdr3_length: 13
cdr3_aa: CASSLGPAGGYTF
cdr3_nt: TGTGCCAGCAGCTTGGGGCCGGCGGGGGGCTACACCTTC

v_call: TRBV9
clone_size: -
j_call: TRBJ1-3
d_call: -
cdr3_length: 17
cdr3_aa: CASSVEVHRAFENTIYF
cdr3_nt: TGCGCCAGCAGCGTAGAGGTTCACAGGGCATTCGAAAACACCATATATTTT

v_call: TRBV6-4
clone_size: few
j_call: TRBJ2-3
d_call: -
cdr3_length: 14
cdr3_aa: CASSPDFSTDTQYF
cdr3_nt: TGTGCCAGCAGCCCCGACTTTAGCACAGATACGCAGTATTTT

v_call: TRBV11-3
clone_size: -
j_call: TRBJ1-2
d_call: -
cdr3_length: 15
cdr3_aa: CASSLVDRPNYGYTF
cdr3_nt: TGTGCCAGCAGCTTAGTCGACAGGCCAAACTATGGCTACACCTTC

v_call: TRBV5-6
clone_size: -
j_call: TRBJ1-3
d_call: TRBD1
cdr3_length: 16
cdr3_aa: CASSYGQEHSGNTIYF
cdr3_nt: TGTGCCAGCAGCTACGGACAGGAGCACTCTGGAAACACCATATATTTT

v_call: TRBV28
clone_size: once
j_call: TRBJ1-1
d_call: TRBD1
cdr3_length: 12
cdr3_aa: CATTDRGTEAFF
cdr3_nt: TGTGCCACGACGGACAGGGGCACTGAAGCTTTCTTT

v_call: TRBV7-2
clone_size: -
j_call: TRBJ2-7
d_call: TRBD2
cdr3_length: 16
cdr3_aa: CASSLVGTSEPYEQYF
cdr3_nt: TGTGCCAGCAGCTTAGTTGGGACTAGCGAGCCCTACGAGCAGTACTTC

v_call: TRBV27
clone_size: -
j_call: TRBJ2-7
d_call: -
cdr3_length: 14
cdr3_aa: CASSLLGRAYEQYF
cdr3_nt: TGTGCCAGCAGTTTATTAGGGCGGGCCTACGAGCAGTACTTC

v_call: TRBV6-1
clone_size: once
j_call: TRBJ2-3
d_call: -
cdr3_length: 13
cdr3_aa: CASSEVGLDTQYF
cdr3_nt: TGTGCCAGCAGTGAGGTTGGATTGGATACGCAGTATTTT

v_call: TRBV19
clone_size: -
j_call: TRBJ2-7
d_call: -
cdr3_length: 14
cdr3_aa: CASSIFAAAYEQYF
cdr3_nt: TGTGCCAGTAGTATTTTTGCCGCCGCCTACGAGCAGTACTTC

v_call: TRBV9
clone_size: -
j_call: TRBJ1-1
d_call: -
cdr3_length: 13
cdr3_aa: CASSVAEWTEAFF
cdr3_nt: TGTGCCAGCAGCGTAGCCGAGTGGACTGAAGCTTTCTTT

v_call: TRBV19
clone_size: -
j_call: TRBJ1-1
d_call: -
cdr3_length: 14
cdr3_aa: CASSIWTEGTEAFF
cdr3_nt: TGTGCCAGTAGTATTTGGACAGAGGGCACTGAAGCTTTCTTT

v_call: TRBV27
clone_size: -
j_call: TRBJ2-5
d_call: -
cdr3_length: 14
cdr3_aa: CASSPSPLGETQYF
cdr3_nt: TGTGCCAGCAGTCCGAGCCCCCTTGGAGAGACCCAGTACTTC

v_call: TRBV4-2
clone_size: -
j_call: TRBJ2-1
d_call: TRBD2
cdr3_length: 21
cdr3_aa: CASSQLFSTSGSGWDLNEQFF
cdr3_nt: TGTGCCAGCAGCCAACTTTTCAGTACTAGCGGGAGCGGCTGGGACCTCAATGAGCAGTTCTTC

v_call: TRBV25-1
clone_size: -
j_call: TRBJ1-2
d_call: -
cdr3_length: 11
cdr3_aa: CASSDNRFHTF
cdr3_nt: TGTGCCAGCAGTGATAACCGGTTCCACACCTTC

v_call: TRBV7-2
clone_size: -
j_call: TRBJ2-3
d_call: TRBD2
cdr3_length: 15
cdr3_aa: CASSSGLAGADTQYF
cdr3_nt: TGTGCCAGCAGCTCGGGACTAGCGGGCGCAGATACGCAGTATTTT

v_call: TRBV27
clone_size: -
j_call: TRBJ2-1
d_call: -
cdr3_length: 14
cdr3_aa: CASSLTSSYNEQFF
cdr3_nt: TGTGCCAGCAGTTTGACTAGCTCCTACAATGAGCAGTTCTTC

v_call: TRBV7-6
clone_size: -
j_call: TRBJ1-2
d_call: TRBD1
cdr3_length: 17
cdr3_aa: CASSYTLAGTGGYGYTF
cdr3_nt: TGTGCCAGCAGCTACACACTCGCCGGGACAGGGGGTTATGGCTACACCTTC

v_call: TRBV27
clone_size: -
j_call: TRBJ1-2
d_call: TRBD1
cdr3_length: 13
cdr3_aa: CASSWTGGYGYTF
cdr3_nt: TGTGCCAGCAGTTGGACAGGGGGCTATGGCTACACCTTC

v_call: TRBV5-1
clone_size: -
j_call: TRBJ2-5
d_call: -
cdr3_length: 15
cdr3_aa: CASSLRPRYQETQYF
cdr3_nt: TGCGCCAGCAGCTTGAGGCCGCGGTACCAAGAGACCCAGTACTTC

v_call: TRBV19
clone_size: once
j_call: TRBJ1-2
d_call: -
cdr3_length: 14
cdr3_aa: CASSPHVFAYGYTF
cdr3_nt: TGTGCCAGTAGTCCCCATGTGTTCGCCTATGGCTACACCTTC

v_call: TRBV30
clone_size: once
j_call: TRBJ2-7
d_call: -
cdr3_length: 14
cdr3_aa: CAWGSGTEAYEQYF
cdr3_nt: TGTGCCTGGGGTAGCGGAACTGAGGCCTACGAGCAGTACTTC

v_call: TRBV15
clone_size: -
j_call: TRBJ1-5
d_call: TRBD1
cdr3_length: 15
cdr3_aa: CATSREGQAGQPQHF
cdr3_nt: TGTGCCACCAGCAGGGAAGGACAGGCCGGCCAGCCCCAGCATTTT

v_call: TRBV7-8
clone_size: -
j_call: TRBJ2-7
d_call: TRBD2
cdr3_length: 14
cdr3_aa: CASSVGGVSYEQYF
cdr3_nt: TGTGCCAGCAGCGTGGGGGGGGTCTCCTACGAGCAGTACTTC

v_call: TRBV5-1
clone_size: -
j_call: TRBJ1-5
d_call: TRBD1
cdr3_length: 17
cdr3_aa: CASGKGQGGVGNQPQHF
cdr3_nt: TGCGCCAGCGGAAAGGGACAGGGGGGTGTCGGCAATCAGCCCCAGCATTTT

v_call: TRBV13
clone_size: -
j_call: TRBJ2-3
d_call: -
cdr3_length: 18
cdr3_aa: CASSLGTRGGAAPDTQYF
cdr3_nt: TGTGCCAGCAGCTTAGGAACAAGGGGGGGGGCCGCCCCAGATACGCAGTATTTT